The 14 T cell receptor beta chains presented below share a single source sample, sequenced in a study of cytomegalovirus exposure and HLA in healthy donors. Amplification used 60 Vbeta primers and 13 Jbeta primers. Some clones are missing from TCRdb's copy, which holds only in-frame ones; the method was immunoSEQ multiplex PCR. Among tens of thousands of clones listed, 80% to 85% were seen once. The material sequenced was PBMCs. These receptors originate from a man in his thirties or forties in good health and CMV-seronegative.

The chain has TRBV5-4 and TRBJ1-2; D is uncertain. Germline CDR1 and CDR2: SGHNT and YYREEE (reference sequence). Trimming took 0 bases from V and 5 from J, leaving 8 bases between them. CDR3 length: 13 amino acids. CDR3 sequence (DNA): TGTGCCAGCAGCTTGGATTCGGAGTATGGCTACACCTTC. It specifies CASSLDSEYGYTF.

This chain links TRBV28 with TRBJ2-5, with no clear D. Germline V gene data show CDR1 as MDHEN and CDR2 as SYDVKM. The CDR3 is 17 amino acids. The V end lost 6 bases, the J end lost 1 base, and 21 bases lay between the germline ends. The CDR3 here is CASSGEVGSRLQETQYF. Written as DNA, the CDR3 is TGTGCCAGCAGCGGCGAGGTGGGTTCCCGGCTCCAAGAGACCCAGTACTTC.

The gene calls are TRBV7-6 and TRBJ1-1; D gene unclear. The germline V gene has CDR1 SGHVS and CDR2 FNYEAQ. The CDR3 extends over 12 amino acids. Trimming removed 5 bases from V and 2 bases from J, with 6 bases in between. The CDR3 loop reads CASSQANTEAFF. The CDR3 bases are TGTGCCAGCAGCCAAGCCAACACTGAAGCTTTCTTT.

The rearrangement links TRBV18 to TRBJ2-5; 8 bases line up with TRBD2. The CDR3 extends over 18 amino acids. Germline loops: CDR1 KGHSH, CDR2 LQKENI. With V trimmed by 3 bases and J by 2 bases, 14 bases remained unmatched. CDR3 in DNA: TGTGCCAGCTCACCGTATCCAGCGGGAGAAGTCAGGCAAGAGACCCAGTACTTC. This gives the protein CASSPYPAGEVRQETQYF.

Only one count was recorded for this clone. The chain is built from TRBV6-1 and TRBJ2-1, with 9 bases that match TRBD1. The ends lost 4 bases at V and 0 bases at J; junction bases unmatched: 1. Germline-derived CDR1 and CDR2 are MNHNS and SASEGT. CDR3 length equals 15 residues. The CDR3 loop is CASSATGGSYNEQFF. The CDR3 DNA is TGTGCCAGCAGTGCGACAGGGGGCTCCTACAATGAGCAGTTCTTC.

The chain is built from TRBV30 and TRBJ1-5, with 9 nucleotides matching TRBD1. Germline CDR1 is GTSNPN and CDR2 is SVGIG (reference sequence). CDR3 length: 18 amino acids. V trimming: 1 base; J trimming: 3 bases; junction bases outside the gene matches: 13. The CDR3 region is CAWSGKPGQGPPNQPQHF. The CDR3 nucleotides read TGTGCCTGGAGTGGAAAACCGGGACAGGGTCCCCCCAATCAGCCCCAGCATTTT.

The chain links TRBV21-1 to TRBJ2-5; no check of the table's D call, TRBD1, against the DNA was made. TRBV21-1 corresponds to a pseudogene. The CDR3 runs to 13 residues. The CDR3 region has the DNA TGTGCCAGCAGCAATAACAGACGAGAGACCCAGTACTTC. Its translation: CASSNNRRETQYF.

The rearrangement links TRBV4-2 to TRBJ2-1, with TRBD2 matching over 11 bases. From germline, CDR1 is LGHNA and CDR2 YNFKEQ. The CDR3 has 18 amino acids. Trimming removed 0 bases from V and 4 bases from J; junction bases left unmatched: 8. The CDR3 nucleotides are TGTGCCAGCAGCCAAGAGGGGGTAGCGGGGGGGCGATACAATGAGCAGTTCTTC. This sequence encodes CASSQEGVAGGRYNEQFF.

The V call is TRBV7-2, the J call TRBJ1-3; D is undetermined. V lost 1 base and J 0 bases, leaving 13 bases between the germline ends. Germline assignment: CDR1 SGHTA and CDR2 FQGNSA. This CDR3 spans 17 amino acids. CDR3 DNA: TGTGCCAGCAGCTTAGTCGTCGGACTAAGCTCTGGAAACACCATATATTTT. This encodes CASSLVVGLSSGNTIYF.

V usage is TRBV2 and J usage is TRBJ2-3; possible D gene TRBD2, 6 bases. Looked up from germline, CDR1 is SNHLY and CDR2 is FYNNEI. V lost 4 bases, J lost 2 bases, and 13 bases lay in between. CDR3 length: 15 amino acids. The CDR3: CASSGSGRITDTQYF. For the CDR3, the DNA is TGTGCCAGCAGTGGAAGCGGGCGAATCACAGATACGCAGTATTTT.

The CDR3 DNA follows: TGTGCCAGCAGTTACGAGGCAGGAGGCTATGGCTACACCTTC. Encoded protein: CASSYEAGGYGYTF. The chain combines TRBV6-5 with TRBJ1-2; D is undetermined. Germline CDR1 reads MNHEY; CDR2 reads SVGAGI. This CDR3 is 14 amino acids long. With 2 bases removed from V and 4 bases from J, the gap between germline ends came to 11 bases.

This clone was seen only a few times. The chain uses TRBV15 and TRBJ2-1, with 7 bases identical to TRBD2. CDR1 and CDR2 from the germline V gene are LNHNV and YYDKDF (reference sequence). V shed 0 bases and J 5 bases; nucleotides not matched to a gene: 4. The CDR3 runs to 15 residues. CDR3 in amino acids: CATSRDKRDHNEQFF. The CDR3 coding sequence is TGTGCCACCAGCAGAGATAAGCGGGACCACAATGAGCAGTTCTTC. Variable domain in full (rest from reference TRBV15 and TRBJ2-1): DAMVIQNPRYQVTQFGKPVTLSCSQTLNHNVMYWYQQKSSQAPKLLFHYYDKDFNNEADTPDNFQSRRPNTSFCFLDIRSPGLGDTAMYLCATSRDKRDHNEQFFGPGTRLTVL.

This clone was recorded a few times. The chain has TRBV5-1 and TRBJ2-7; TRBD2 matches at 11 bases. After removal of 4 bases from V and 0 bases from J, the junction contained 9 bases not matched to a gene. CDR3 length equals 17 residues. Germline loops: CDR1 SGHRS, CDR2 YFSETQ. The CDR3 reads CASSTRGTSGYSYEQYF. The CDR3 coding sequence is TGCGCCAGCAGCACCAGGGGGACTAGCGGATACTCCTACGAGCAGTACTTC.

The rearrangement links TRBV30 to TRBJ2-5, with TRBD1 identical over 9 bases. This CDR3 contains 15 residues. The V gene end was trimmed by 3 bases and the J gene end by 0 bases; junction bases not matched to a gene: 5. Germline CDR1 and CDR2: GTSNPN and SVGIG (reference sequence). The CDR3 sequence: CAWRQGARYQETQYF. The CDR3 DNA follows: TGTGCCTGGAGACAGGGGGCTAGGTACCAAGAGACCCAGTACTTC.